Presented here are 13 T cell receptor beta chains from one specimen sequenced in a study of blood T cell repertoires in COVID-19. Sequencing used immunoSEQ multiplex PCR; TCRdb keeps in-frame clones, though not all of them. Counted here are under 350,000 clones, 89% occurring once; the ten biggest clones make up about 1.8%. The sample consisted of PBMCs or T cells enriched from blood (not recorded which). The receptors stem from a woman aged 40-49 years who had recovered from COVID-19.

The chain carries TRBV3-1 (or the pseudogene TRBV3-2) and TRBJ1-1; D uncertain. Trimming removed 0 bases at V and 8 bases at J, with 7 bases between. Germline CDR1 reads LGHDT; CDR2 reads YNNKEL (reference sequence). The CDR3 is 12 amino acids. The CDR3 spells CASSQENSEAFF. The CDR3 bases are TGTGCCAGCAGCCAAGAGAACAGCGAAGCTTTCTTT.

The J gene is TRBJ1-3, the V gene TRBV18; 9 bases agree with TRBD1. Germline V gene sequence: CDR1 KGHSH, CDR2 LQKENI. With V trimmed by 6 bases and J by 3 bases, 6 bases remained unmatched. The CDR3 extends over 15 amino acids. The CDR3 is CASSTGQGFGNTIYF. As DNA, the CDR3 is TGTGCCAGCTCGACGGGACAGGGATTTGGAAACACCATATATTTT.

This clone was picked up a small number of times. The chain couples TRBV7-2 to TRBJ2-3, with 12 nucleotides matching TRBD2. Germline assignment: CDR1 SGHTA and CDR2 FQGNSA. The CDR3 spans 16 residues. The J segment lost 1 base and the V segment lost 3 bases, leaving 2 bases of the junction unmatched. CDR3 DNA: TGTGCCAGCAGCTTGACTAGCGGGGGAGGCACAGATACGCAGTATTTT. Amino acids: CASSLTSGGGTDTQYF.

This clone was seen just once. This sequence joins TRBV12-3 or TRBV12-4 and TRBJ1-2; no firm D call. V was clipped by 5 bases and J by 5 bases, with 12 bases between them. CDR3 length: 13 amino acids. In DNA, the CDR3 is TGTGCCAGCAGTCCCCGTGACTCATATGGCTACACCTTC. It codes for CASSPRDSYGYTF.

The DNA for the CDR3 is TGTGCCAGCAGCGGACTATTGTTATACAATGAGCAGTTCTTC. Residues: CASSGLLLYNEQFF. The V and J genes are TRBV11-1 and TRBJ2-1, with D possibly TRBD2 on 6 matching bases. The V end was cut by 5 bases, the J end by 4 bases, with 12 bases between. Germline CDR1 and CDR2: SGHAT and FQDESV (reference sequence). CDR3 length: 14 amino acids.

The V call is TRBV7-8, the J call TRBJ1-1; possible D gene TRBD1, 5 bases. The ends were cut back, 3 bases at V and 1 base at J, with 12 bases in the middle. This CDR3 comprises 15 residues. CDR1 and CDR2 (germline): SGHVS, FQNEAQ. The DNA of the CDR3 is TGTGCCAGCAGCTTTCCGAGGGACTGGAACACTGAAGCTTTCTTT. It translates to CASSFPRDWNTEAFF. Based on the CDR3 plus reference TRBV7-8 and TRBJ1-1, the full variable domain is GAGVSQSPRYKVAKRGQDVALRCDPISGHVSLFWYQQALGQGPEFLTYFQNEAQLDKSGLPSDRFFAERPEGSVSTLKIQRTQQEDSAVYLCASSFPRDWNTEAFFGQGTRLTVV.

The chain employs TRBV20-1 and TRBJ2-5; D uncertain. The CDR3 has 10 amino acids. Between the trimmed V and J ends, which lost 6 bases and 5 bases, there was a span of 7 bases. Germline lookup yields CDR1 DFQATT and CDR2 SNEGSKA (reference sequence). The CDR3 sequence: CSALRETQYF. In nucleotides, the CDR3 is TGCAGTGCCCTGCGCGAGACCCAGTACTTC.

The genes are TRBV30 and TRBJ1-5, with D possibly TRBD1 on 6 matching bases. In germline, CDR1 is GTSNPN, CDR2 SVGIG (reference sequence). The V end was cut by 5 bases, the J end by 6 bases, with 14 bases between. This CDR3 has 13 amino acids. Here the CDR3 DNA reads TGTGCCTGGGATGGCGGGGGCGGTCAGCCCCAGCATTTT. The encoded protein is CAWDGGGGQPQHF.

The chain recombines TRBV5-4 with TRBJ2-5; TRBD1 matches at 12 bases. The CDR3 has 17 amino acids. Germline trimming cut 4 bases from V and 4 bases from J; bases unmatched to any gene: 11. Germline CDR1 reads SGHNT; CDR2 reads YYREEE (reference sequence). The CDR3 loop is CASSPKPGTGGRETQYF. DNA of the CDR3: TGTGCCAGCAGCCCAAAACCGGGGACAGGGGGCCGAGAGACCCAGTACTTC. The full variable domain, rest sourced from reference TRBV5-4 and TRBJ2-5, is ETGVTQSPTHLIKTRGQQVTLRCSSQSGHNTVSWYQQALGQGPQFIFQYYREEENGRGNFPPRFSGLQFPNYSSELNVNALELDDSALYLCASSPKPGTGGRETQYFGPGTRLLVL.

This sequence joins TRBV18 and TRBJ2-4; TRBD2 is a possible D gene (5 bases). Germline V gene lookup returns CDR1 KGHSH and CDR2 LQKENI. V lost 2 bases, J lost 8 bases, and 10 bases lay in between. CDR3 length equals 13 residues. The CDR3 DNA is TGTGCCAGCTCACCAGGCCGGGATGACATTCAGTACTTC. This gives the protein CASSPGRDDIQYF.

The chain joins TRBV7-2 to TRBJ2-3; a weak D match, TRBD2 (5 bases). Germline CDR1 reads SGHTA; CDR2 reads FQGNSA. The CDR3 length is 16 residues. Trimming cost V 2 bases and J 1 base, with 13 bases left between them. The CDR3 nucleotides are TGTGCCAGCAGCTTACCGTGGTCGCGGGGCACAGATACGCAGTATTTT. Translated, it gives CASSLPWSRGTDTQYF. The full variable domain, completed using reference TRBV7-2 and TRBJ2-3, is GAGVSQSPSNKVTEKGKDVELRCDPISGHTALYWYRQSLGQGLEFLIYFQGNSAPDKSGLPSDRFSAERTGGSVSTLTIQRTQQEDSAVYLCASSLPWSRGTDTQYFGPGTRLTVL.

V is TRBV7-2 and J is TRBJ2-5; 9 nucleotides line up with TRBD1. V trimming: 3 bases; J trimming: 5 bases; junction bases outside the gene matches: 7. CDR3 length: 15 amino acids. The V gene's germline CDR1 is SGHTA and CDR2 FQGNSA. CDR3 DNA: TGTGCCAGCAGCTTCCAACAGGGGGCCGGGGAGACCCAGTACTTC. It is translated as CASSFQQGAGETQYF.

The chain carries TRBV11-2 and TRBJ1-6, with a possible D match to TRBD1 (5 bases). The CDR3 length is 15 residues. The germline gives CDR1 SGHAT, CDR2 FQNNGV. V lost 5 bases to trimming and J lost 7 bases, with 15 bases between them. CDR3 region: CASSPRQGYNSPLHF. The CDR3 DNA follows: TGTGCCAGCAGCCCCCGGCAGGGCTACAATTCACCCCTCCACTTT. Full variable domain (remainder filled in from reference TRBV11-2 and TRBJ1-6): EAGVAQSPRYKIIEKRQSVAFWCNPISGHATLYWYQQILGQGPKLLIQFQNNGVVDDSQLPKDRFSAERLKGVDSTLKIQPAKLEDSAVYLCASSPRQGYNSPLHFGNGTRLTVT.